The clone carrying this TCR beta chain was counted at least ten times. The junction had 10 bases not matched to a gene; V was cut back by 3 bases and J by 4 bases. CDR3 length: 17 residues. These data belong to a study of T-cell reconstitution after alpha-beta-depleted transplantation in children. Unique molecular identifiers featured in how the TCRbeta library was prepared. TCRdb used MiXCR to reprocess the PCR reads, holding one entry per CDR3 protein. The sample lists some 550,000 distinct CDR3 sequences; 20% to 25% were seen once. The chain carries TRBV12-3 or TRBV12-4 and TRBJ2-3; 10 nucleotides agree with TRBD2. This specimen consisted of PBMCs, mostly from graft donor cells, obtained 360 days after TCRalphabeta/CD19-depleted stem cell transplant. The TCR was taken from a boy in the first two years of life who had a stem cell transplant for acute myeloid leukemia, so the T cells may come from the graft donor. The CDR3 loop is CASSFEVAGGRADTQYF. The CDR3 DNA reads TGTGCCAGCAGTTTTGAGGTAGCGGGGGGCCGGGCAGATACGCAGTATTTT.